This T cell receptor (beta chain) was sequenced during a study of human T cells and chemical hapten exposure. This clonotype was seen a handful of times. CDR1 and CDR2 from the germline V gene are MDHEN and SYDVKM. V dropped 6 bases and J dropped 3; count of bases not matched to a gene: 10. This CDR3 has 16 residues. Regarding time point: pre-sensitization, week 0. The treatment is: therapeutic diphenylcyclopropenone sensitization with weekly scalp DPC. Each CDR3 protein gets one entry after TCRdb re-called the RACE reads with MiXCR. The sample lists a few hundred thousand distinct CDR3 sequences, 7% to 10% occurring once.

The receptor was derived from a woman aged 35 to 49 with alopecia areata. Some clones in this sample may be carry-over from other donors' samples. This chain uses TRBV28 with TRBJ2-2; 7 bases align to TRBD1. Sequenced material: whole blood, taken in connection with sensitization to the hapten diphenylcyclopropenone (DPC). CDR3 amino acids: CASRNGQELDTGELFF. The CDR3 bases are TGTGCCAGCAGGAACGGACAGGAGCTAGACACCGGGGAGCTGTTTTTT.